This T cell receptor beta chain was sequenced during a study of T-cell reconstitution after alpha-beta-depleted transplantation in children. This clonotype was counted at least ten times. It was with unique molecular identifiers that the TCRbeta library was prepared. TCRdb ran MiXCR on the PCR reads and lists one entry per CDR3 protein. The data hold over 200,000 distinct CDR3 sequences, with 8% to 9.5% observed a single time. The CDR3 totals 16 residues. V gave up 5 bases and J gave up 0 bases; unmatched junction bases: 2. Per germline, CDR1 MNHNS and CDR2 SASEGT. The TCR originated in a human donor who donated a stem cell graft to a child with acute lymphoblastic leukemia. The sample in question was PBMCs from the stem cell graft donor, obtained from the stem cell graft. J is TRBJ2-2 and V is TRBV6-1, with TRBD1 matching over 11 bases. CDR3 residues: CASSKGQGANTGELFF. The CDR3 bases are TGTGCCAGCAGTAAGGGACAGGGGGCGAACACCGGGGAGCTGTTTTTT.